The TCR beta chain described here comes from a study of CD8+ T cells in alopecia areata. Study-level background: Each day, treated patients took oral tofacitinib twice, at 5 to 10 mg per dose.

The V end lost 7 bases, the J end lost 6 bases, and 13 bases lay between the germline ends. Germline lookup yields CDR1 SGHNT and CDR2 YYREEE (reference sequence). The CDR3 length is 12 residues. Separation by sorting yielded CD4+ and CD8+ T cells from PBMCs. Extraction and reverse transcription of RNA yielded cDNA as the sequencing template. The data were produced by immunoSEQ multiplex PCR, yet TCRdb's version contains in-frame clones alone and is incomplete. The sample has over 100,000 clones, about 47% seen once. The clonotype comes from a human donor with alopecia areata. The specimen was CD8+ T cells sorted from blood, collected at week 0. The chain couples TRBV5-4 to TRBJ1-2; D gene uncertain. The CDR3 sequence is CASGREQDGYTF. CDR3 nucleotides: TGTGCCAGCGGAAGGGAGCAGGATGGCTACACCTTC.